The TCR beta chain under discussion was sequenced for a study of cytomegalovirus exposure and HLA in healthy donors. Study-wide results and limits: In a later analysis, a missense DCLRE1C variant was linked to TCR beta V- and J-gene trimming.

The PCR used 60 Vbeta and 13 Jbeta primers. Some clones are missing from TCRdb's copy, which holds only in-frame ones; the method was immunoSEQ multiplex PCR. The sample has roughly 140,000 clones; 78% are singletons. Points on this clone: Its antigen is unidentified.

The CDR3 sequence is 16 residues long. The ends lost 4 bases at V and 3 bases at J; junction bases unmatched: 9. Germline V gene sequence: CDR1 SGDLS, CDR2 YYNGEE. This rearrangement joins TRBV9 to TRBJ2-3; 9 bases map to TRBD2. The receptor's source is a female donor in good health and CMV-seronegative. Sequences were obtained from PBMCs. For the CDR3, the DNA is TGTGCCAGCAGCCAAACGGCGGGAGGGGCTACAGATACGCAGTATTTT. It translates to CASSQTAGGATDTQYF.